These 25 T cell receptor beta chains share one sample of origin, sequenced in a study of tumor and adjacent non-tumor tissue in lung cancer. A modified ARM-PCR protocol with three rounds of nested PCR amplified TCRbeta. TCRdb analysed the multiplex PCR reads with MiXCR anew, one entry per CDR3 protein. Among tens of thousands of distinct CDR3 sequences listed, around 77% were seen once. No cell sorting was done before RNA was extracted from the tissue. The sample comprised lung tumor tissue. The receptors here all came from a woman between 50 and 59 years old with non-small cell lung cancer.

In regard to this clonotype: Just one base apart from a much larger clone, this may be a read error. The CDR3 does not close with the conserved phenylalanine or tryptophan, likely indicating a read error. This chain connects TRBV20-1 to TRBJ2-7; no firm D call. Per germline, CDR1 DFQATT and CDR2 SNEGSKA (reference sequence). The CDR3 is 13 residues long. V lost 2 bases and J lost 0, with 8 bases in between. CDR3: CSARLLNSYEQYL. The CDR3 bases are TGCAGTGCTAGATTGCTAAACTCCTACGAGCAGTACTTA.

About this clonotype itself: Given the absence of the conserved phenylalanine or tryptophan at the CDR3 end, a read error is likely. The gene calls are TRBV11-2 and TRBJ2-1, with D possibly matching TRBD2 (5 bases). Germline CDR1 is SGHAT and CDR2 is FQNNGV. There are 13 residues in the CDR3. V lost 7 bases, J lost 12 bases, and 19 bases lay in between. DNA of the CDR3: TGTGCCAGCAACCTAGAGCTGAGCGGTGTGCAGTTCTCC. Translation: CASNLELSGVQFS.

The chain's CDR3 is CASSLWQDSGTYNEQFF. The CDR3, as DNA: TGTGCCAGCAGCCTTTGGCAGGACAGCGGGACCTACAATGAGCAGTTCTTC. V is TRBV4-2 and J is TRBJ2-1; possibly TRBD2 for D (7 bases). Trimming took 4 bases from V and 2 from J, leaving 18 bases between them. From germline, CDR1 is LGHNA and CDR2 YNFKEQ. The CDR3 length is 17 residues.

A note on this clonotype: One end of the junction is discordant with germline, which a read error may explain. The chain employs TRBV6-1 and TRBJ2-7; TRBD2 is a possible D gene (6 bases). The CDR3 is made up of 14 amino acids. CDR1 MNHNS and CDR2 SASEGT come from the germline V gene. CDR3 sequence reads: CTSSERLEGYEQYF. The CDR3, as DNA: TGTACCAGCAGTGAACGTTTGGAGGGCTACGAGCAATACTTC.

The chain carries TRBV12-5 and TRBJ1-1; D is ambiguous. CDR1 and CDR2 from the germline V gene are LGHNT and FRNRAP. V gave up 5 bases and J gave up 3 bases, with 10 bases separating them. This CDR3 is 13 amino acids long. The CDR3 sequence is CASGQHGHTEAFF. CDR3 bases: TGTGCTAGTGGTCAACATGGGCACACTGAAGCTTTCTTT.

As regards this clonotype: A much bigger clone sits one base away, suggesting this may be a read error. The chain is built from TRBV7-9 and TRBJ2-4, with D perhaps matching TRBD2 (5 bases). Germline V lookup: CDR1 SEHNR, CDR2 FQNEAQ (reference sequence). The V end was cut by 5 bases, the J end by 8 bases, with 13 bases between. The CDR3 contains 13 residues. CDR3 protein: CASSLRSRDIQYF. CDR3 nucleotides: TGTGCCAGCAGCCTGAGGTCGCGGGACATTCAGTACTTC. Full variable domain (remainder filled in from reference TRBV7-9 and TRBJ2-4): DTGVSQNPRHKITKRGQNVTFRCDPISEHNRLYWYRQTLGQGPEFLTYFQNEAQLEKSRLLSDRFSAERPKGSFSTLEIQRTEQGDSAMYLCASSLRSRDIQYFGAGTRLSVL.

On this clonotype itself: Its ends do not fully match the called genes, so a read error is possible. The J gene is TRBJ2-7, the V gene TRBV5-1; either TRBD1 or TRBD2 may fit D (6 bases each). In germline, CDR1 is SGHRS, CDR2 YFSETQ. The CDR3 sequence is 15 residues long. The CDR3 DNA is TGTGCCAGCAGCTTGGTCGGTGGAGGGGGGTATGAGCAGTACTTC. Protein: CASSLVGGGGYEQYF.

This clonotype has a count of ten or more. The J gene is TRBJ2-2, the V gene TRBV18, with D possibly TRBD1 on 5 matching bases. This CDR3 is 16 amino acids long. The V gene lost 2 bases and the J gene lost 1 base, with 11 bases spanning the gap. CDR1 is KGHSH and CDR2 is LQKENI in the germline V gene. The CDR3 sequence: CASSPLGLQNTGELFF. Here the CDR3 DNA reads TGTGCCAGCTCACCATTGGGGCTCCAGAACACCGGGGAGCTGTTTTTT. The variable domain in full, with the rest retrieved from reference TRBV18 and TRBJ2-2, is NAGVMQNPRHLVRRRGQEARLRCSPMKGHSHVYWYRQLPEEGLKFMVYLQKENIIDESGMPKERFSAEFPKEGPSILRIQQVVRGDSAAYFCASSPLGLQNTGELFFGEGSRLTVL.

This chain links TRBV5-1 with TRBJ2-5, with 9 positions matching TRBD1. This CDR3 contains 15 residues. CDR1 SGHRS and CDR2 YFSETQ come from the germline V gene. With 4 bases clipped from V and 2 bases from J, the junction kept 6 bases outside the gene matches. This chain's CDR3 is CASSRDRATQETQYF. As DNA, the CDR3 is TGCGCCAGCAGCCGGGACAGGGCGACGCAAGAGACCCAGTACTTC.

This chain links TRBV29-1 with TRBJ2-5, with TRBD1 matching over 7 bases. The germline V gene encodes CDR1 SQVTM and CDR2 ANQGSEA. Losses at the gene ends were 6 bases for V and 14 bases for J; bases not matched to a gene: 15. The CDR3 totals 12 residues. The CDR3 bases are TGCAGCGTATTCAACAGGGGAGAGACCCGATACTTC. Its translation is CSVFNRGETRYF. The full variable domain, with the rest looked up from reference TRBV29-1 and TRBJ2-5, is SAVISQKPSRDICQRGTSLTIQCQVDSQVTMMFWYRQQPGQSLTLIATANQGSEATYESGFVIDKFPISRPNLTFSTLTVSNMSPEDSSIYLCSVFNRGETRYFGPGTRLLVL.

To note about this clonotype: This CDR3 is missing its conserved last phenylalanine or tryptophan, likely due to a read error. The V call is TRBV20-1, the J call TRBJ2-7; D perhaps matches TRBD2 (5 bases). This CDR3 has 12 amino acids. Germline CDR1 is DFQATT and CDR2 is SNEGSKA (reference sequence). The DNA of the CDR3 is TGCAGTGCGGAGCGGTTATCCTACAAGCAGTACCTC. Translated: CSAERLSYKQYL.

By share, this clonotype counts as medium-sized. The genes are TRBV11-3 and TRBJ2-7; no firm D call. Trimming removed 1 base at V and 7 bases at J, with 14 bases between. Germline V gene data show CDR1 as SGHNT and CDR2 as YENEEA. There are 14 residues in the CDR3. The CDR3 DNA reads TGTGCCAGCAGCTTAGGCTATTCGTCGGCTGAGCAGTACTTC. Residues: CASSLGYSSAEQYF.

This clonotype has just one count. Relative to the germline gene, one junction end is altered; a read error may explain this. The rearrangement links TRBV12-3 or TRBV12-4 to TRBJ2-6, with D maybe TRBD1 (6 bases). This CDR3 comprises 13 residues. CDR3 loop: CASRVTGGNVLSF. The DNA of the CDR3 is TGTGCCAGCAGGGTCACTGGGGGCAACGTCCTGAGTTTC.

This clonotype was counted a few times. This rearrangement joins TRBV12-5 to TRBJ2-1; 11 bases line up with TRBD1. With 1 base clipped from V and 8 bases from J, the junction kept 4 bases outside the gene matches. Germline V gene sequence: CDR1 LGHNT, CDR2 FRNRAP. CDR3 length: 15 residues. The DNA for the CDR3 is TGTGCTAGTGGTTTGGCGGGACAGGGGGTCCATGAGCAGTTCTTC. Its translation: CASGLAGQGVHEQFF.

This clonotype has only one observation. The germline gene is not matched at one end of the junction; a read error may be the cause. The genes are TRBV7-9 and TRBJ2-2; D is perhaps TRBD2 (5 bases). Germline-derived CDR1 and CDR2 are SEHNR and FQNEAQ (reference sequence). The length of the CDR3 is 15 residues. This chain's CDR3 is CASSLSRIDTGELFF. CDR3 in DNA: TGTGCCAGCAGCTTAAGCAGGATAGACACCGGGGAGTTGTTTTTT.

This clonotype has a count of ten or more. This chain connects TRBV6-6 to TRBJ2-1; 8 bases fit TRBD2. This CDR3 has 17 residues. The V gene end was trimmed by 0 bases and the J gene end by 4 bases; junction bases not matched to a gene: 8. Germline V gives CDR1 MNHNY, CDR2 SVGAGI (reference sequence). CDR3 nucleotides: TGTGCCAGCAGTTACTCGAATCCTAGCGGGCAGTACAATGAGCAGTTCTTC. Its protein is CASSYSNPSGQYNEQFF.

Concerning this clonotype: The junction differs from germline at one of its ends, possibly a read error. The CDR3 DNA reads TGTGCCAGCAGTTTAAGGGCAGACACGCACTATTTT. Protein: CASSLRADTHYF. The chain links TRBV12-3 or TRBV12-4 to TRBJ2-3, with D unclear. This CDR3 is built from 12 residues.

Worth noting for this clonotype: The junction departs from the called germline gene at one end, perhaps through a read error. The chain has TRBV6-2 or TRBV6-3 and TRBJ2-1; 8 bases are a match to TRBD2. The length of the CDR3 is 15 residues. Germline V gene data show CDR1 as MNHEY and CDR2 as SVGEGT. The CDR3 loop reads CASSPSGAGGNEQFF. CDR3 DNA: TGTGCAAGCAGTCCCTCCGGGGCGGGAGGCAATGAGCAGTTCTTC.

Notes on this clonotype: A read error may account for a junction end that differs from germline. The gene calls are TRBV6-6 and TRBJ1-1, with 7 positions matching TRBD1. The CDR3 extends over 16 amino acids. Germline V gives CDR1 MNHNY, CDR2 SVGAGI (reference sequence). The CDR3: CASSFSQGGMNTEAFF. CDR3 bases: TGTGCCAGCAGTTTCTCTCAGGGGGGGATGAATACTGAAGCTTTCTTT.

Note on this clonotype: One end of the junction fails to match germline, which may point to a read error. V is TRBV11-2 and J is TRBJ2-7; 9 bases agree with TRBD1. Germline-derived CDR1 and CDR2 are SGHAT and FQNNGV. The CDR3 totals 15 residues. The CDR3 is CASNTGTGRTCEQYF. The DNA of the CDR3 is TGTGCCAGCAACACCGGGACAGGGCGCACCTGCGAGCAGTATTTC.

On this clonotype itself: One end of the junction is discordant with germline, which a read error may explain. The genes are TRBV11-2 and TRBJ1-2; the D gene is possibly TRBD1 (6 bases). Germline lookup yields CDR1 SGHAT and CDR2 FQNNGV. The CDR3 spans 15 residues. The CDR3 DNA reads TGTGCAAGCAGCTTAGGGCCGGACAGCAACTATGAATACACCTTC. This sequence encodes CASSLGPDSNYEYTF.

This clonotype is medium-sized (0.01 to 0.1%) within its sample. This chain's CDR3 is CASSQAGINTEAFF. CDR3 DNA: TGTGCCAGCAGCCAGGCAGGCATCAACACTGAAGCTTTCTTT. The rearrangement uses TRBV4-2 and TRBJ1-1; no firm D call. The CDR3 spans 14 residues. The germline CDR1 and CDR2 sequences are LGHNA and YNFKEQ. The V end was cut by 3 bases, the J end by 2 bases, with 10 bases between.

The table lists this clonotype with a few counts. A much larger clone differs by one base, so this may be a read error. Without the conserved terminal phenylalanine or tryptophan, this CDR3 likely stems from a read error. The rearrangement joins TRBV23-1 to TRBJ2-3; D gene unclear. TRBV23-1 is placed among ORFs of uncertain function. The CDR3 runs to 13 residues. CDR3 nucleotide sequence: TGCGTCACAACCGAACGAATATCAGATACGCAGTATTTA. It yields the protein CVTTERISDTQYL.

In regard to this clonotype: The germline gene is not matched at one end of the junction; a read error may be the cause. The J gene is TRBJ1-5, the V gene TRBV4-2; tentatively, D is TRBD1 (5 bases). CDR3 length: 22 residues. Germline V CDR1 and CDR2: LGHNA, YNFKEQ. The CDR3 sequence is CASSQVPTGNTEVAYSNQAQHF. As DNA, the CDR3 is TGTGCCAGCAGCCAAGTCCCTACAGGAAATACAGAGGTAGCCTATAGCAATCAGGCCCAGCATTTT.

Worth noting for this clonotype: Compared with germline, one end of the junction differs, possibly owing to a read error. The rearrangement joins TRBV6-2 or TRBV6-3 to TRBJ2-1; D remains unclear. The germline CDR1 and CDR2 sequences are MNHEY and SVGEGT. The CDR3 runs 14 residues. The CDR3 loop reads CASSYSENASEQFF. CDR3 sequence (DNA): TGTGCTAGCAGTTATAGTGAGAACGCAAGTGAGCAGTTCTTC.